This T cell receptor (beta chain) was identified during a study of shared clonotypes between healthy human individuals. Findings of the study overall: Limited genetic and exposure-history diversity came from having few donors. The authors expected sequencing depth to affect clonotype sharing among donors.

CD45RO-negative cells were positively selected for CCR7, leaving out terminally differentiated effector memory CD45RA+ cells. CDR1 and CDR2 (germline): WSHSY, SAAADI. CDR3 length equals 15 residues. The germline V and J ends were trimmed by 6 bases and 2 bases, with 14 bases remaining between them. Across several immunoSEQ plates, the genomic DNA of each subset was split evenly. Produced via immunoSEQ multiplex PCR; TCRdb's table is partial and in-frame only. The sample shows about 750,000 clones, roughly 92% of them seen only once. Note on this clone: Its antigen remains unidentified.

Sequencing was performed on naive CD8+ T cells sorted from blood. V is TRBV10-2 and J is TRBJ1-3; D gene unclear. The receptor was derived from a man between 25 and 39 years old in good health. The CDR3 DNA is TGCGCCAGCAGGGAGACCGGAGGGACTGGAAACACCATATATTTT. Residues: CASRETGGTGNTIYF.